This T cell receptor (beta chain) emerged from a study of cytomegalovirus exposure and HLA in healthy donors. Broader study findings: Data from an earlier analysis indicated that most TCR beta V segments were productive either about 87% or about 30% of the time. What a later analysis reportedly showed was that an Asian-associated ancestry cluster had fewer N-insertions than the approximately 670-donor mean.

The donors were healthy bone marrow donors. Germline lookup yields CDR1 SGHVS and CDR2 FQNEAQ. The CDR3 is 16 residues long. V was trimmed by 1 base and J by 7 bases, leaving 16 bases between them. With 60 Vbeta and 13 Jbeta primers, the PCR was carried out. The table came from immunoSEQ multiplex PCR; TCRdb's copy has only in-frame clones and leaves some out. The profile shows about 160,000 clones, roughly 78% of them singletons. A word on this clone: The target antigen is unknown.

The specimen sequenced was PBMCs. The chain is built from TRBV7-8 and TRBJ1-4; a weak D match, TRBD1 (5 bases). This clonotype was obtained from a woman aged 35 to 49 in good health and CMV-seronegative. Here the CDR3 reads CASSLEGPRGGEKLFF. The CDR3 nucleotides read TGTGCCAGCAGCTTAGAGGGCCCCCGCGGGGGTGAAAAACTGTTTTTT. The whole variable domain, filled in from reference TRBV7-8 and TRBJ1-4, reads GAGVSQSPRYKVAKRGQDVALRCDPISGHVSLFWYQQALGQGPEFLTYFQNEAQLDKSGLPSDRFFAERPEGSVSTLKIQRTQQEDSAVYLCASSLEGPRGGEKLFFGSGTQLSVL.